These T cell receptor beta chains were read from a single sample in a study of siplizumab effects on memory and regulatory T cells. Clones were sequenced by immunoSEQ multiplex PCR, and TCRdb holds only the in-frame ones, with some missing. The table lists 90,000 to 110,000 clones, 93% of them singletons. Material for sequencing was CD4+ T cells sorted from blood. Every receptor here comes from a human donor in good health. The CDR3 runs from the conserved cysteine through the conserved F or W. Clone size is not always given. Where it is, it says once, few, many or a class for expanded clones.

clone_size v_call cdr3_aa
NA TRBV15 CATSRVGQPTYEQYF
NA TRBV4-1 CASSQDVSEQFF
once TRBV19 CASSIGQGLGGTDTQYF
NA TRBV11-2 CASSLDRGEAFF
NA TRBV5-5 CASSLRYNYNEQFF
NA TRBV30 CAWSVRLAGSNEQFF
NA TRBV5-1 CASSLTGVATNEKLFF
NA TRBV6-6 CASSYSVDDEAFF
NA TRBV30 CAWTLGVLEQYF
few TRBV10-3 CAISLGQGGTGELFF
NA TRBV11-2 CASSLVGTSGREQFF
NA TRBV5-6 CASSLNGRGSVYGYTF
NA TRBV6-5 CASGRTGAGEQYF
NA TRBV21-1 CASSKVRRRAGGTDTQYF
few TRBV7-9 CASSARLGEQYF
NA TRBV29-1 CSVEISLNTEAFF
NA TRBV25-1 CASSESGQGHGYTF